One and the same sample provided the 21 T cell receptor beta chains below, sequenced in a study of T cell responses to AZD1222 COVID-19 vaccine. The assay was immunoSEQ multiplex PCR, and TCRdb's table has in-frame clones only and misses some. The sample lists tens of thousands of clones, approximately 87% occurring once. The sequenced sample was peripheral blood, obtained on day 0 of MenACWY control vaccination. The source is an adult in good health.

In DNA, the CDR3 is TGTGCCAGCAGTACGCTACAGGGTTTAGGCAATGAGCAGTTCTTC. Its translation: CASSTLQGLGNEQFF. V is TRBV25-1 and J is TRBJ2-1; tentatively, D is TRBD1 (6 bases). The ends were cut back, 5 bases at V and 6 bases at J, with 17 bases in the middle. The CDR3 covers 15 residues. Germline CDR1 and CDR2: MGHDK and SYGVNS.

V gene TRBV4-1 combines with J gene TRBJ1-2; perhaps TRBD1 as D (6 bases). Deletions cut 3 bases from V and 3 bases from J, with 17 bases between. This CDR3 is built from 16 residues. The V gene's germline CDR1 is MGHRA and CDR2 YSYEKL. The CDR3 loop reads CASSQQTGGMDYGYTF. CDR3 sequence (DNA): TGCGCCAGCAGCCAGCAGACAGGTGGTATGGACTATGGCTACACCTTC.

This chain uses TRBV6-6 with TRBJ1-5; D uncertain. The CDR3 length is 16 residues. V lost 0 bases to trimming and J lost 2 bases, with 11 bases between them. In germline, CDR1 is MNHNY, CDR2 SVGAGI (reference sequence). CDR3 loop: CASSYSTLGGNQPQHF. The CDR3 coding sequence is TGTGCCAGCAGTTACTCGACTCTCGGGGGCAATCAGCCCCAGCATTTT.

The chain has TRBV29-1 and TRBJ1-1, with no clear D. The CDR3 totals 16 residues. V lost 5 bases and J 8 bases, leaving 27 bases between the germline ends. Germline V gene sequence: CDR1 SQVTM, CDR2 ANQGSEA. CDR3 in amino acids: CSVLSRSTLEHLEAFF. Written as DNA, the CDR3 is TGCAGCGTTTTAAGCAGATCGACGCTGGAACACCTAGAAGCTTTCTTT.

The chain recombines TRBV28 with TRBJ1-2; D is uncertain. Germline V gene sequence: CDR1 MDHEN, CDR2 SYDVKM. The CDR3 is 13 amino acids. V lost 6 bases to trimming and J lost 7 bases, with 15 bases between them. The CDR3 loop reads CASRLDSPGGYTF. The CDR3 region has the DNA TGTGCCAGCAGGCTTGACTCCCCGGGTGGCTACACCTTC.

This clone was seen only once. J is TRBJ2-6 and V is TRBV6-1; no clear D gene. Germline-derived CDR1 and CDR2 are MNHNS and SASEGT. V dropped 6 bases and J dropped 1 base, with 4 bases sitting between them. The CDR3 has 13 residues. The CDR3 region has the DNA TGTGCCAGCAGGCCTTCTGGGGCCAACGTCCTGACTTTC. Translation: CASRPSGANVLTF.

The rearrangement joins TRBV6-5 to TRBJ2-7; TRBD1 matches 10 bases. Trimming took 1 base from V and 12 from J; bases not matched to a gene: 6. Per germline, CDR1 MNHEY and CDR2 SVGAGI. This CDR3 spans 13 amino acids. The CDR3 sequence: CASSYLNRDRGYF. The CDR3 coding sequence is TGTGCCAGCAGTTACTTGAACCGGGACAGGGGGTACTTC.

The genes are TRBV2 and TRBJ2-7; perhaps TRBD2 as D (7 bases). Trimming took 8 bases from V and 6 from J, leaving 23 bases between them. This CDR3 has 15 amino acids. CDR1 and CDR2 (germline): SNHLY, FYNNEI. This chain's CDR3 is CASSRRGGVPTEQYF. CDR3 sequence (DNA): TGTGCCAGCTCCAGAAGGGGGGGCGTTCCAACCGAGCAGTACTTC.

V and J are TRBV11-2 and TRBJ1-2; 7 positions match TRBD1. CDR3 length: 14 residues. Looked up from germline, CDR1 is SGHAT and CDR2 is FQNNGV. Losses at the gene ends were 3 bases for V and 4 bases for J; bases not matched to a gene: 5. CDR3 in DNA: TGTGCCAGCAGCTTGGTAGGGGGCGGCTATGGCTACACCTTC. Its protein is CASSLVGGGYGYTF.

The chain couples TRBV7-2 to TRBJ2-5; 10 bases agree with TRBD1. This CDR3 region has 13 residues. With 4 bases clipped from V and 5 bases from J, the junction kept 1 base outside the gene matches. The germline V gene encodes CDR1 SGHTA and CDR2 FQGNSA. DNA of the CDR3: TGTGCCAGCAGCTCGGGACAGGGGGAGACCCAGTACTTC. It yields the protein CASSSGQGETQYF.

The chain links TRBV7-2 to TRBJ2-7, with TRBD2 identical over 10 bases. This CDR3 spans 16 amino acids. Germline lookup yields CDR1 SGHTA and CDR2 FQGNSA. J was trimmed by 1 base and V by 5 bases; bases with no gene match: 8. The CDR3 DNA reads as TGTGCCAGCAGCCACATTACTAGCGGGACATCCTACGAGCAGTACTTC. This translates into CASSHITSGTSYEQYF.

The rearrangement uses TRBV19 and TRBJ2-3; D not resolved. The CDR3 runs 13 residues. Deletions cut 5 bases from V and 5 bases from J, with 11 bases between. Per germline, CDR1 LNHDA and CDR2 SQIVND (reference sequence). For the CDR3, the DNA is TGTGCCAGTAGTGCCCAAAAACGAGATACGCAGTATTTT. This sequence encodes CASSAQKRDTQYF.

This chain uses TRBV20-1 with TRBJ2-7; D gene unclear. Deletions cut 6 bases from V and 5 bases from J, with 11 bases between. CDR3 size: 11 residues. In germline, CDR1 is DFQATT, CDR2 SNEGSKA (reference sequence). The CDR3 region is CSATTHHEQYF. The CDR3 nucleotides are TGCAGTGCGACAACACACCACGAGCAGTACTTC.

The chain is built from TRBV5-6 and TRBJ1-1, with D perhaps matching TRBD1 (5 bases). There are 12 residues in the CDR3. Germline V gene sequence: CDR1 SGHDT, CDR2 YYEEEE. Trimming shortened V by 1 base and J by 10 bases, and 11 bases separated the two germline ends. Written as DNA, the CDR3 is TGTGCCAGCAGCTTGTGGGCCGGGGGAGCTTTCTTT. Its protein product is CASSLWAGGAFF.

The CDR3 loop is CASSIDRNQPQHF. DNA for the CDR3: TGTGCCAGCTCTATAGACAGAAATCAGCCCCAGCATTTT. This chain connects TRBV18 to TRBJ1-5, with D perhaps matching TRBD1 (5 bases). The ends were cut back, 6 bases at V and 4 bases at J, with 10 bases in the middle. The CDR3 has 13 residues. Germline V lookup: CDR1 KGHSH, CDR2 LQKENI.

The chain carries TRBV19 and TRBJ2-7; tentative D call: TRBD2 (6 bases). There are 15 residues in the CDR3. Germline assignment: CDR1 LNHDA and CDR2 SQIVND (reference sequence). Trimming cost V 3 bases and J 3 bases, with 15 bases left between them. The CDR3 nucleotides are TGTGCCAGTAGTATGGGCACGGGAGCGAACTACGAGCAGTACTTC. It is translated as CASSMGTGANYEQYF.

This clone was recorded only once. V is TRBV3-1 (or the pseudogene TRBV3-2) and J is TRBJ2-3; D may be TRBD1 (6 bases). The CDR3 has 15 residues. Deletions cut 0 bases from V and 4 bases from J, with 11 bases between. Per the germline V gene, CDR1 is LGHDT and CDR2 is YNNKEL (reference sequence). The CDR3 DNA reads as TGTGCCAGCAGCCAAGATACGAAGGGGGCAGATACGCAGTATTTT. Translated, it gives CASSQDTKGADTQYF.

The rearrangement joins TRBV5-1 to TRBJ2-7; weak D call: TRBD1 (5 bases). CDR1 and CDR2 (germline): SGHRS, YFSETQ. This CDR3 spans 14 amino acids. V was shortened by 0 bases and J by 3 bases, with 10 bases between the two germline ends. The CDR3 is CASSLDWQGYEQYF. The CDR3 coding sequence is TGCGCCAGCAGCTTGGATTGGCAGGGCTACGAGCAGTACTTC.

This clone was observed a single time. Written as DNA, the CDR3 is TGTGCCAGCAGCTTGGTGGTCCACCAAGAGACCCAGTACTTC. Its protein is CASSLVVHQETQYF. The V gene is TRBV5-4, the J gene TRBJ2-5, with D uncertain. The CDR3 runs to 14 residues. V dropped 0 bases and J dropped 0 bases, with 6 bases sitting between them. CDR1 is SGHNT and CDR2 is YYREEE in the germline V gene (reference sequence).

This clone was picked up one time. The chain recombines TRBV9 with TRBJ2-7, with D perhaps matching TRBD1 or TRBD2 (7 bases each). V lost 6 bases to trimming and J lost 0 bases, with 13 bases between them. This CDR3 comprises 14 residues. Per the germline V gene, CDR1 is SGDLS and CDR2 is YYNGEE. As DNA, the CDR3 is TGTGCCAGCAATCAGGGGGGGGACTCCTACGAGCAGTACTTC. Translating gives CASNQGGDSYEQYF. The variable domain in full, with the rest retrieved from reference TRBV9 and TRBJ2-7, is DSGVTQTPKHLITATGQRVTLRCSPRSGDLSVYWYQQSLDQGLQFLIQYYNGEERAKGNILERFSAQQFPDLHSELNLSSLELGDSALYFCASNQGGDSYEQYFGPGTRLTVT.

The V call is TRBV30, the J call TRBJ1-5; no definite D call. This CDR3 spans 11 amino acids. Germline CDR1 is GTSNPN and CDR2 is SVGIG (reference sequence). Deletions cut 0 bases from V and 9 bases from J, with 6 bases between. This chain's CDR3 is CAWSVTGPQHF. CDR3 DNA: TGTGCCTGGAGTGTAACGGGGCCCCAGCATTTT.